This T cell receptor beta chain was observed in a study of metastatic and nonmetastatic thyroid tumors (dated by TCRdb to the early 2020s). Looking at the study overall: Repertoires were compared across peripheral blood and tumor or nodule tissue samples from malignant and benign thyroid patients.

This clone is medium-sized (0.01 to 0.1%) in its sample. Its antigen target is currently unknown. No base qualities exist here, and no much larger clone lies one base off it. No treatment had been received by any patient before thyroid surgery. Patient clinical samples collected from about 2011 to 2019 were retrospectively analysed using T-cell receptor beta sequencing. Library construction relied on PCR. This sample was sequenced with an Illumina HiSeq 4000. High-throughput sequencing was used to profile the TCR beta-chain CDR3 region of every patient. The study's processing was this. The researchers built a classifier to tell apart papillary thyroid cancer patients with distant metastasis, based on CDR3 differences among clinicopathological groups. Repertoire diversity was assessed with the Shannon index, and tumor-blood repertoire similarity with the Morisita-Horn index. In TCRdb, the public reads were trimmed at Q25 with fastp and aligned with MiXCR, with productive beta chains retained. The V and J calls follow TCRdb's processing rather than the paper's. The sample table records more than 9,000 clones; roughly 28% of these occur just once. The ten largest clones add up to about 10% of the sample.

Beyond this particular receptor, the publication reports: In both blood and tumor samples, TCR beta diversity was reported to be significantly higher in malignant tumors than in benign nodules.

The germline V gene supplies CDR1 SGDLS and CDR2 YYNGEE. Compared with germline, V lacks 0 bases and J lacks 5 bases; bases without a gene match: 9. Including cysteine and phenylalanine, the CDR3 has 16 amino acids. Kept here is only the CDR3 DNA, which spans 48 bases and is read in frame from base 1. Material for sequencing was tumor tissue. The chain is assembled from TRBV9 and TRBJ2-3, with TRBD2 identical over 7 junction bases. The sequence was obtained from a male donor with papillary thyroid cancer or a benign thyroid nodule (not recorded which). Some clones in this sample may be carry-over from other donors' samples. The CDR3 region has the sequence CASSVVPGSGVDTQYF. In nucleotides, the sequence is TGTGCCAGCAGCGTAGTACCCGGGAGCGGGGTAGATACGCAGTATTTT.